This record concerns one T cell receptor (beta chain) sequence. This entry is derived from a study of T cells expressing NK-cell markers. Germline V lookup: CDR1 MNHEY, CDR2 SVGAGI. This CDR3 region has 15 residues. TCRdb re-called the 5' RACE reads; one entry per CDR3 protein, DNA not given. The sample has under 600,000 distinct CDR3 sequences, and its top ten clones hold 1.4%. This TCR derives from a woman in her fifties or sixties in good health. The V and J genes are TRBV6-5 and TRBJ2-5; TCRdb indicates TRBD2, and absent DNA this call remains unverified. The sequenced material came from blood T cells: a sorted CD56 or NKG2C T cell subset, CD4+ or CD8+ T cells, or bulk PBMC T cells (not recorded which). The CDR3 sequence: CASSSLRTPVKTQYF.